Reported below is one TCR beta chain. Authors' methods: Nucleated cell counts were estimated from reference gene primer amplification. The table came from immunoSEQ multiplex PCR; TCRdb's copy has only in-frame clones and leaves some out. That table is the source of V, J and clone size, and D and trimming were worked out from the DNA. The sample has more than 95,000 clones; around nine tenths are singletons. CDR1 and CDR2 from the germline V gene are MNHNY and SVGAGI (reference sequence). CDR3 length: 14 amino acids. Trimming cost V 2 bases and J 9 bases; bases outside gene matches: 2. This entry is derived from a study of blood T cell repertoires in COVID-19. The overall study: Sites across the United States, Italy and Spain contributed samples from acute and convalescent COVID-19. PBMCs, B-cell-depleted T cells, or T cells provided the cDNA or gDNA that made up the material.

Material: peripheral blood. The sequence derives from a man over 45 with acute or convalescent COVID-19. The gene calls are TRBV6-6 and TRBJ1-5; 12 nucleotides line up with TRBD1. The CDR3 loop reads CASSYGTGGRPQHF. CDR3 sequence (DNA): TGTGCCAGCAGTTACGGGACAGGGGGCCGGCCCCAGCATTTT.